This T cell receptor beta chain was sequenced for a study of CD8+ T cells in alopecia areata. Overall study context: Each of the treated patients was given oral tofacitinib, 5 to 10 mg twice daily, for moderate-to-severe alopecia areata. People stayed on tofacitinib for 6 to 18 months, then stopped the drug for 6 months.

The V gene end was trimmed by 6 bases and the J gene end by 4 bases; junction bases not matched to a gene: 8. Germline V gene data show CDR1 as MNHEY and CDR2 as SMNVEV (reference sequence). This CDR3 is 15 amino acids long. Alopecia areata patients had lesional scalp punch biopsies and peripheral blood taken from them. Extracted RNA was reverse transcribed, and the resulting cDNA served as sequencing template. Only in-frame clones appear in the TCRdb table, and some are missing; sequencing was by immunoSEQ multiplex PCR. The data show 150,000 to 200,000 clones, less than 75% seen once. Study-level results: Between patients, shared TCR sequences were less clear than in mice. This was possibly due in part to HLA diversity in the patient population.

For this clone: Its matching antigen is unknown.

Sequenced here: CD8+ T cells sorted from blood, sampled at week 0. The TCR comes from a human donor with alopecia areata. The chain recombines TRBV27 with TRBJ1-5; TRBD1 aligns across 8 bases. The CDR3 DNA follows: TGTGCCAGCAGCCCCGACAGGGGCTCAAATCAGCCCCAGCATTTT. As protein: CASSPDRGSNQPQHF.